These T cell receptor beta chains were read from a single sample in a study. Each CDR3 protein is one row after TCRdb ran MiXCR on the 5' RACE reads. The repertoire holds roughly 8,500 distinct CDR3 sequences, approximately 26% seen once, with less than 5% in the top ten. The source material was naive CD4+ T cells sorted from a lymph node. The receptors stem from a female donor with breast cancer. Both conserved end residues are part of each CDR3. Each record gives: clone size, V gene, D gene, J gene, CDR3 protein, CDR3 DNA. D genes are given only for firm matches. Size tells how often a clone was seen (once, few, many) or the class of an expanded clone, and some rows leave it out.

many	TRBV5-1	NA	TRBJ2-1	CASTSTFQGGEQFF	TGCGCCAGCACCTCTACCTTTCAGGGTGGTGAGCAGTTCTTC
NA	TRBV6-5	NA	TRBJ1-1	CASSEKGQRGTEAFF	TGTGCTAGCAGCGAAAAAGGACAGAGGGGCACTGAAGCTTTCTTT
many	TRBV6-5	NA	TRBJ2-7	CASSKFSTGPLTYEQYF	TGTGCCAGCAGTAAATTCTCGACCGGACCTCTAACCTACGAGCAGTACTTC
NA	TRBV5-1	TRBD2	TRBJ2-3	CANSVSGPRRADTQYF	TGCGCCAACAGCGTTAGCGGGCCCCGACGGGCAGATACGCAGTATTTC
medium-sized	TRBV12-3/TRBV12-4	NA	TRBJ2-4	CASSPGTRNIQYF	TGTGCCAGCAGTCCCGGGACCCGGAACATTCAGTACTTC
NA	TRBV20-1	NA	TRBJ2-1	CSARVPGTTYNKQFF	TGCAGCGCTAGAGTCCCCGGAACAACCTACAATAAGCAGTTCTTC
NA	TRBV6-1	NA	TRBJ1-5	CASTSHRRANQPQHF	TGTGCCAGCACCTCCCACAGACGCGCCAATCAGCCCCAGCATTTT
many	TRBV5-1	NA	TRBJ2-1	CASSSTYNEQFF	TGCGCCAGCAGCTCTACCTACAATGAGCAGTTCTTC
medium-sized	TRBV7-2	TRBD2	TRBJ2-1	CASSLGGRLAVISNEQFF	TGTGCCAGCAGCTTAGGGGGGAGACTAGCGGTCATTTCAAATGAGCAGTTCTTC
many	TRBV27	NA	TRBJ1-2	CASSLRGEGTGYTF	TGTGCCAGCAGTTTAAGGGGCGAGGGGACCGGCTACACCTTC
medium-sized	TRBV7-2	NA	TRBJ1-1	CASSQTGREGGTEAFF	TGTGCCAGCAGCCAAACAGGGCGGGAAGGTGGCACTGAAGCTTTCTTT
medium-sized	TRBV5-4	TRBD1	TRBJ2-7	CASSSQDRAPYEQYF	TGTGCCAGCAGCTCCCAGGACAGGGCACCCTACGAGCAGTACTTC
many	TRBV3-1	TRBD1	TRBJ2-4	CASSPSRQGANIQYF	TGTGCCAGCAGCCCGAGCCGACAGGGAGCAAACATTCAGTACTTC
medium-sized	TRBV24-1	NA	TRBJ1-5	CATSDARGTGQPQHF	TGTGCCACCAGTGATGCCAGGGGCACAGGTCAGCCCCAGCATTTT
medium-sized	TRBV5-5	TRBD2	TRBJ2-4	CASSQTSGLAKNIQYF	TGTGCCAGCAGCCAGACTAGCGGCCTAGCCAAAAACATTCAGTACTTC
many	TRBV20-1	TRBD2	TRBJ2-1	CSGTWTSSYNEQFF	TGCAGTGGAACCTGGACTAGCAGCTACAATGAGCAGTTCTTC
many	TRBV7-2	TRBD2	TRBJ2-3	CASSLGLAALKFTDTQYF	TGTGCCAGCAGCTTAGGGCTAGCGGCCTTAAAATTCACAGATACGCAGTATTTT
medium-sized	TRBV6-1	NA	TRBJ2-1	CASSQPTEFSYNEQFF	TGTGCCAGCAGCCAACCGACAGAGTTCTCCTACAATGAGCAGTTCTTC
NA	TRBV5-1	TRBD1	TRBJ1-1	CASSLETGVTEASF	TGCGCCAGCAGCTTGGAGACAGGGGTCACTGAAGCTTCCTTT
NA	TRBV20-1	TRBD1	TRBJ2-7	CSARGIRDRRSYEQYF	TGCAGTGCTAGGGGTATCCGGGACAGGCGTTCCTACGAGCAGTACTTC
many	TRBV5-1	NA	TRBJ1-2	CASSPGQMRNYGYTF	TGCGCCAGCAGCCCTGGACAGATGAGGAACTATGGCTACACCTTC
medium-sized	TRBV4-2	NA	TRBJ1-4	CASSPQEVATNEKLFF	TGTGCCAGCAGCCCCCAGGAAGTTGCAACTAATGAAAAACTGTTTTTT
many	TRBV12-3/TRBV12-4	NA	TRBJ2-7	CASSFSRAEQYF	TGTGCCAGCAGTTTTTCACGGGCAGAGCAGTACTTC
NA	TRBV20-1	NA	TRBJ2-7	CSTKLGEQYF	TGCAGTACTAAGCTTGGCGAGCAGTACTTC
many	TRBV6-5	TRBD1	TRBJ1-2	CASSYEPGQGLRGYTF	TGTGCCAGCAGTTACGAACCGGGACAGGGGTTGAGGGGCTACACCTTC
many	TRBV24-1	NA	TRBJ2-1	CATSDPGGDSGYNEQFF	TGTGCCACCAGTGATCCGGGGGGGGACAGCGGCTACAATGAGCAGTTCTTC
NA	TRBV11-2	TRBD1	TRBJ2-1	CASSPTGLGNEQFF	TGTGCCAGCAGCCCGACAGGGCTGGGCAATGAGCAGTTCTTC
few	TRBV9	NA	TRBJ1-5	CASSVGPFMPQHF	TGTGCCAGCAGCGTGGGGCCGTTCATGCCCCAGCATTTT
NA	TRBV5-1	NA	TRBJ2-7	CASHPSQSSYEKYF	TGCGCCAGTCACCCCTCACAGAGCTCATACGAGAAGTACTTC
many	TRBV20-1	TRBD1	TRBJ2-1	CSASPRVGQGYNEQFF	TGCAGTGCTAGTCCTCGCGTGGGACAGGGGTACAATGAGCAGTTCTTC
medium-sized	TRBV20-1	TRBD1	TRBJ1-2	CSARTGGDGGYTF	TGCAGTGCTAGAACAGGGGGCGATGGCGGCTACACCTTC
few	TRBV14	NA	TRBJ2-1	CASSPPAGQAYEQFF	TGTGCCAGCAGCCCACCAGCGGGCCAGGCCTATGAGCAGTTCTTC
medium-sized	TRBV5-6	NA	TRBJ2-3	CASSPYHERWGTQYF	TGTGCCAGCAGCCCTTACCACGAGAGGTGGGGTACGCAGTATTTT
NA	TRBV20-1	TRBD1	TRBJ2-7	CSARARQGVHGYF	TGCAGTGCTAGAGCTAGACAGGGAGTACATGGGTACTTC
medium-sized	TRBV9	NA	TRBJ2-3	CASSAYTDTQYF	TGTGCCAGCAGCGCCTACACAGATACGCAGTATTTT
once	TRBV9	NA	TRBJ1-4	CASSANGQTTNEKLFF	TGTGCCAGCAGCGCCAACGGACAGACAACTAATGAAAAACTGTTTTTT
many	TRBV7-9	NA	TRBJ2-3	CASSSTDTQYF	TGTGCCAGCAGCTCCACAGATACGCAGTATTTT
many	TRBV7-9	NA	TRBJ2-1	CASSLGTRPNEQFF	TGTGCCAGCAGCTTGGGTACTAGGCCCAATGAGCAGTTCTTC
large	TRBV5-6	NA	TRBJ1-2	CASSLLWGANYGYTF	TGTGCCAGCAGCTTATTATGGGGGGCGAACTATGGCTACACCTTC
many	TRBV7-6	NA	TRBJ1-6	CASSYRVNSPLHF	TGTGCCAGCAGCTATCGGGTTAATTCACCCCTCCACTTT